The 16 T cell receptor beta chains given below trace back to one sample, sequenced in a study of blood T cell repertoires in COVID-19. Profiled with immunoSEQ multiplex PCR; TCRdb holds only in-frame clones, not every one. Counted here are approximately 80,000 clones, approximately 88% occurring once; the ten biggest clones make up less than 45%. Sequenced: peripheral blood. These receptors came from a human donor in a cohort sampled during active COVID-19.

The rearrangement links TRBV19 to TRBJ2-1, with 8 bases matching TRBD1. The CDR3 spans 15 residues. CDR1 and CDR2 from the germline V gene are LNHDA and SQIVND (reference sequence). J lost 7 bases, V lost 4 bases, and 9 bases had no gene match. The chain's CDR3 is CASSTMADRANEQFF. Written as DNA, the CDR3 is TGTGCCAGTAGTACAATGGCGGACAGGGCAAATGAGCAGTTCTTC.

The chain has TRBV19 and TRBJ2-7; TRBD2 matches at 8 bases. Per germline, CDR1 LNHDA and CDR2 SQIVND (reference sequence). Losses at the gene ends were 8 bases for V and 2 bases for J; bases not matched to a gene: 17. This CDR3 spans 17 amino acids. CDR3 nucleotides: TGTGCCAGTCCCTCGGGGGGGCGGGAGGATGGGGCCTACGAGCAGTACTTC. It encodes CASPSGGREDGAYEQYF.

The genes are TRBV5-1 and TRBJ2-2; 8 bases are a match to TRBD2. The CDR3 is made up of 16 amino acids. The trim removed 4 bases at V and 3 bases at J, leaving 8 bases unmatched. In germline, CDR1 is SGHRS, CDR2 YFSETQ. The CDR3 sequence: CASSPRTSKDTGELFF. The DNA of the CDR3 is TGCGCCAGCAGCCCCAGGACTAGCAAGGACACCGGGGAGCTGTTTTTT.

V and J are TRBV10-3 and TRBJ1-3; no firm D call. There are 14 residues in the CDR3. The V end was cut by 3 bases, the J end by 0 bases, with 6 bases between. The germline V gene has CDR1 ENHRY and CDR2 SYGVKD. The CDR3: CAISDLSSGNTIYF. For the CDR3, the DNA is TGTGCCATCAGTGATCTCTCCTCTGGAAACACCATATATTTT.

This chain uses TRBV7-7 with TRBJ2-7; no firm D call. V was shortened by 5 bases and J by 5 bases, with 19 bases between the two germline ends. CDR1 SSHAT and CDR2 FNYEAQ come from the germline V gene (reference sequence). The CDR3 covers 15 residues. For the CDR3, the DNA is TGTGCCAGCAGCCCCAGAGGTCTTCATGGTGACGAGCAGTACTTC. It is translated as CASSPRGLHGDEQYF. Full variable domain (missing parts from reference TRBV7-7 and TRBJ2-7): GAGVSQSPRYKVTKRGQDVTLRCDPISSHATLYWYQQALGQGPEFLTYFNYEAQPDKSGLPSDRFSAERPEGSISTLTIQRTEQRDSAMYRCASSPRGLHGDEQYFGPGTRLTVT.

The J gene is TRBJ2-5, the V gene TRBV5-4; D perhaps matches TRBD1 (6 bases). Germline CDR1 is SGHNT and CDR2 is YYREEE (reference sequence). This CDR3 comprises 12 residues. V lost 4 bases to trimming and J lost 4 bases, with 8 bases between them. The DNA of the CDR3 is TGTGCCAGCAGCCGGGACACAGAGACCCAGTACTTC. Translating it yields CASSRDTETQYF.

This CDR3 reads CASSLVYSSYEQYF. CDR3 sequence (DNA): TGCGCCAGCAGCTTGGTTTACAGCTCCTACGAGCAGTACTTC. V gene TRBV5-1 combines with J gene TRBJ2-7; D ambiguous. Germline lookup yields CDR1 SGHRS and CDR2 YFSETQ. V gave up 0 bases and J gave up 0 bases, with 7 bases separating them. The CDR3 is 14 amino acids.

The chain recombines TRBV12-3 or TRBV12-4 with TRBJ1-2; TRBD1 agrees at 10 bases. The CDR3 runs to 13 residues. V shed 6 bases and J 8 bases; nucleotides not matched to a gene: 6. The CDR3 protein is CASSPTGGWGYTF. The CDR3 DNA reads TGTGCCAGCAGCCCGACAGGGGGCTGGGGCTACACCTTC.

In nucleotides, the CDR3 is TGTGCCAGCAGCTCCTACACAGGGGGCTACGCTGAAGCTTTCTTT. It specifies CASSSYTGGYAEAFF. The V and J genes are TRBV7-2 and TRBJ1-1, with TRBD1 matching over 9 bases. Unmatched junction bases numbered 9, after V lost 4 bases and J lost 6 bases. The CDR3 is 15 residues long. Germline lookup yields CDR1 SGHTA and CDR2 FQGNSA.

This clone was detected once. V gene TRBV6-1 combines with J gene TRBJ2-5, with 10 bases aligning to TRBD1. V shed 0 bases and J 6 bases; nucleotides not matched to a gene: 10. Germline values: CDR1 MNHNS, CDR2 SASEGT. The CDR3 is 17 residues long. CDR3 in DNA: TGTGCCAGCAGTGAAGCGCTCCCGACAGGGGGCATGAAGACCCAGTACTTC. Translating it yields CASSEALPTGGMKTQYF.

V usage is TRBV10-3 and J usage is TRBJ1-2; D remains unclear. Trimming took 4 bases from V and 2 from J, leaving 17 bases between them. Per the germline V gene, CDR1 is ENHRY and CDR2 is SYGVKD. The CDR3 has 16 residues. CDR3 sequence reads: CAISVSRVTENYGYTF. The CDR3 bases are TGTGCCATCAGTGTGTCACGGGTGACCGAAAACTATGGCTACACCTTC.

V and J are TRBV4-3 and TRBJ2-2; D is ambiguous. Germline loops: CDR1 LGHNA, CDR2 YSLEER. Between the trimmed V and J ends, which lost 0 bases and 0 bases, there was a span of 5 bases. CDR3 length: 15 amino acids. The CDR3 region is CASSQELTNTGELFF. CDR3 coding DNA: TGCGCCAGCAGCCAAGAACTAACGAACACCGGGGAGCTGTTTTTT.

J is TRBJ2-6 and V is TRBV5-5, with TRBD1 matching over 8 bases. The V and J ends lost 4 bases and 3 bases, in that order; junction bases with no gene match: 9. This CDR3 has 17 residues. CDR1 is SGHKS, CDR2 YYEKEE, per germline (reference sequence). CDR3 DNA sequence: TGTGCCAGCAGCCCGCAGGGGGCCAGCCATGGGGCCAACGTCCTGACTTTC. Protein: CASSPQGASHGANVLTF.

The chain carries TRBV4-1 and TRBJ1-2, with TRBD1 identical over 8 bases. The length of the CDR3 is 13 residues. Germline V lookup: CDR1 MGHRA, CDR2 YSYEKL. The V segment lost 10 bases and the J segment 1 base; nucleotides outside the gene matches: 5. The CDR3 sequence: CATKDRGNYGYTF. CDR3 coding DNA: TGCGCCACCAAAGACAGGGGTAACTATGGCTACACCTTC.

The J gene is TRBJ2-2, the V gene TRBV7-7, with a weak D call TRBD1 (7 bases). Trimming stripped 1 base from V and 6 bases from J, with 15 bases between. CDR1 is SSHAT and CDR2 is FNYEAQ in the germline V gene (reference sequence). The CDR3 has 16 amino acids. The CDR3 sequence is CASSLDSGGNAGELFF. CDR3 coding DNA: TGTGCCAGCAGCTTAGACTCAGGGGGGAATGCCGGGGAGCTGTTTTTT.

The chain couples TRBV20-1 to TRBJ1-3; D is uncertain. The V end was cut by 3 bases, the J end by 0 bases, with 15 bases between. CDR3 length: 16 amino acids. The germline V gene has CDR1 DFQATT and CDR2 SNEGSKA (reference sequence). Here the CDR3 reads CSASSGSTGSGNTIYF. DNA for the CDR3: TGCAGTGCTAGTTCGGGTTCAACGGGCTCTGGAAACACCATATATTTT.